A single sample gave rise to the 16 T cell receptor beta chains below, sequenced in a study of blood T cell repertoires in COVID-19. TCRdb keeps only in-frame clones here, not all; method: immunoSEQ multiplex PCR. The data hold about 120,000 clones, with approximately 80% observed a single time. The sample was peripheral blood. The origin of the receptors is a woman in her 50s with acute or convalescent COVID-19.

V usage is TRBV5-6 and J usage is TRBJ1-6, with TRBD1 matching over 9 bases. Germline-derived CDR1 and CDR2 are SGHDT and YYEEEE. V shed 6 bases, J shed 10 bases, and the junction held 5 bases outside the gene matches. This CDR3 has 13 residues. The CDR3 region is CASTGQGNSPLHF. The DNA of the CDR3 is TGTGCCAGCACGGGACAGGGCAACTCACCCCTCCACTTT.

This chain's CDR3 is CASSLTGQGRAGELFF. CDR3 in DNA: TGTGCCAGCAGCTTAACTGGACAGGGGAGGGCCGGGGAGCTGTTTTTT. The rearrangement links TRBV7-3 to TRBJ2-2, with TRBD1 identical over 9 bases. The ends lost 0 bases at V and 6 bases at J; junction bases unmatched: 5. Germline CDR1 is SGHTA and CDR2 is FQGTGA. The CDR3 loop spans 16 amino acids.

The genes are TRBV6-5 and TRBJ2-7; 7 nucleotides line up with TRBD2. With 8 bases clipped from V and 4 bases from J, the junction kept 11 bases outside the gene matches. The CDR3 runs 14 residues. Per germline, CDR1 MNHEY and CDR2 SVGAGI. CDR3: CASGDLRGGYEQYF. DNA of the CDR3: TGTGCCAGCGGAGACCTGCGGGGAGGGTACGAGCAGTACTTC.

The chain is built from TRBV5-1 and TRBJ2-1, with 8 bases lining up with TRBD2. Trimming took 0 bases from V and 10 from J; bases not matched to a gene: 3. This CDR3 is 13 amino acids long. Germline loops: CDR1 SGHRS, CDR2 YFSETQ. The CDR3 coding sequence is TGCGCCAGCAGCTTGGCCCCTAGCGGGGAGCAGTTCTTC. Translating gives CASSLAPSGEQFF.

The chain uses TRBV6-6 and TRBJ2-7, with D unclear. The CDR3 totals 12 residues. Trimming shortened V by 2 bases and J by 3 bases, and 5 bases separated the two germline ends. In germline, CDR1 is MNHNY, CDR2 SVGAGI (reference sequence). DNA of the CDR3: TGTGCCAGCAGTTACACGGTCTACGAGCAGTACTTC. Its protein product is CASSYTVYEQYF.

The J gene is TRBJ1-4, the V gene TRBV6-5; TRBD1 matches 8 bases. This CDR3 has 16 residues. Germline trimming cut 0 bases from V and 5 bases from J; bases unmatched to any gene: 5. The V gene's germline CDR1 is MNHEY and CDR2 SVGAGI. CDR3 DNA: TGTGCCAGCAGTTACTCGGCCGGGACAGGCAATGAAAAACTGTTTTTT. Translation gives CASSYSAGTGNEKLFF.

This clone was seen a few times. The V call is TRBV6-1, the J call TRBJ1-2, with D perhaps matching TRBD1 (5 bases). The germline V gene has CDR1 MNHNS and CDR2 SASEGT. The CDR3 extends over 13 amino acids. V was clipped by 0 bases and J by 7 bases, with 9 bases between them. CDR3 in amino acids: CASSEAGVGGYTF. The DNA of the CDR3 is TGTGCCAGCAGTGAAGCAGGGGTCGGTGGCTACACCTTC.

This clone was seen more than once but under ten times. The genes are TRBV7-9 and TRBJ2-1; D might be TRBD2 (6 bases). This CDR3 is built from 14 residues. CDR1 SEHNR and CDR2 FQNEAQ come from the germline V gene (reference sequence). V gave up 6 bases and J gave up 1 base, with 10 bases separating them. CDR3 bases: TGTGCCAGCAGTTATAGCGGATCCTACAATGAGCAGTTCTTC. Amino acids: CASSYSGSYNEQFF.

J is TRBJ1-1 and V is TRBV7-9; D gene unclear. This CDR3 is built from 14 residues. Per the germline V gene, CDR1 is SEHNR and CDR2 is FQNEAQ (reference sequence). V lost 1 base, J lost 0 bases, and 6 bases lay in between. In DNA, the CDR3 is TGTGCCAGCAGCTTAGGGCAGGTGAACACTGAAGCTTTCTTT. It is translated as CASSLGQVNTEAFF.

The CDR3, as DNA: TGTGCCAGCAGCCATCGACAGGGAGACATTCAGTACTTC. Protein sequence: CASSHRQGDIQYF. The chain links TRBV4-2 to TRBJ2-4, with TRBD1 matching 7 bases. The CDR3 extends over 13 amino acids. Unmatched junction bases numbered 4, after V lost 3 bases and J lost 8 bases. From germline, CDR1 is LGHNA and CDR2 YNFKEQ.

The V call is TRBV19, the J call TRBJ1-2, with TRBD1 as a possible D gene (6 bases). Per germline, CDR1 LNHDA and CDR2 SQIVND (reference sequence). This CDR3 region has 14 residues. V gave up 3 bases and J gave up 4 bases, with 12 bases separating them. The CDR3 loop is CASSIAEGGYGYTF. The CDR3 DNA reads TGTGCCAGTAGTATCGCTGAAGGGGGCTATGGCTACACCTTC.

The rearrangement joins TRBV10-3 to TRBJ1-2; 9 nucleotides match TRBD1. The germline V gene encodes CDR1 ENHRY and CDR2 SYGVKD. The ends lost 4 bases at V and 7 bases at J; junction bases unmatched: 7. The length of the CDR3 is 14 residues. CDR3 DNA: TGTGCCATCAGTGCCCTACAGGGGGCTGGTGGCTACACCTTC. Its translation: CAISALQGAGGYTF.

This rearrangement joins TRBV11-1 to TRBJ1-2; 8 positions agree with TRBD1. Unmatched junction bases numbered 2, after V lost 2 bases and J lost 3 bases. This CDR3 is 14 amino acids long. Germline CDR1 SGHAT, CDR2 FQDESV (reference sequence). CDR3 residues: CASSLTGGDYGYTF. The CDR3 DNA sequence: TGTGCCAGCAGCTTAACAGGGGGAGACTATGGCTACACCTTC. The whole variable domain, remainder taken from reference TRBV11-1 and TRBJ1-2, is EAEVAQSPRYKITEKSQAVAFWCDPISGHATLYWYRQILGQGPELLVQFQDESVVDDSQLPKDRFSAERLKGVDSTLKIQPAELGDSAMYLCASSLTGGDYGYTFGSGTRLTVV.

This clone was seen a single time. DNA of the CDR3: TGCGCCAGCAGTCAATCTAGGAGGGACTCTTCTGGTGGCTACACCTTC. Translated: CASSQSRRDSSGGYTF. The gene calls are TRBV23-1 and TRBJ1-2; tentative D call: TRBD1 (5 bases). TRBV23-1 qualifies as an ORF whose function is uncertain. The CDR3 contains 16 residues. V lost 0 bases and J 7 bases, leaving 18 bases between the germline ends.

The chain is built from TRBV9 and TRBJ2-5; 9 bases line up with TRBD1. Germline CDR1 SGDLS, CDR2 YYNGEE. This CDR3 contains 15 residues. J lost 0 bases, V lost 4 bases, and 4 bases had no gene match. The CDR3 loop reads CASSLGQGYQETQYF. In DNA, the CDR3 is TGTGCCAGCAGCCTGGGACAGGGATACCAAGAGACCCAGTACTTC.

The V gene is TRBV18, the J gene TRBJ1-4; possibly TRBD1 for D (5 bases). There are 15 residues in the CDR3. CDR1 and CDR2 from the germline V gene are KGHSH and LQKENI. V gave up 3 bases and J gave up 3 bases, with 11 bases separating them. The CDR3: CASSPQGPPNEKLFF. CDR3 DNA: TGTGCCAGCTCACCCCAGGGTCCACCTAATGAAAAACTGTTTTTT.